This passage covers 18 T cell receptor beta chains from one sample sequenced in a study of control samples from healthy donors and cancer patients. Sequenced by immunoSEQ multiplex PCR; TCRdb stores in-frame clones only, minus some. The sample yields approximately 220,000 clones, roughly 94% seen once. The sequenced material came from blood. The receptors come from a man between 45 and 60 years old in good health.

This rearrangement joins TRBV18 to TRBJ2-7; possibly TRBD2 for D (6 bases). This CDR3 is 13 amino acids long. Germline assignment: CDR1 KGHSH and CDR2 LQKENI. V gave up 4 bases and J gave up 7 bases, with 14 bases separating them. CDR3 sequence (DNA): TGTGCCAGCTCACTGGTTGGTGGAGGGGAGCAGTACGTC. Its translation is CASSLVGGGEQYV.

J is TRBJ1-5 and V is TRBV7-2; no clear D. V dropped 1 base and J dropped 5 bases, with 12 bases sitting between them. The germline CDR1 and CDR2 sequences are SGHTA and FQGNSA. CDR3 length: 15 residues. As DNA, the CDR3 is TGTGCCAGCAGCTTAGGATCTGGGATGGATCAGCCCCAGCATTTT. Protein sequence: CASSLGSGMDQPQHF.

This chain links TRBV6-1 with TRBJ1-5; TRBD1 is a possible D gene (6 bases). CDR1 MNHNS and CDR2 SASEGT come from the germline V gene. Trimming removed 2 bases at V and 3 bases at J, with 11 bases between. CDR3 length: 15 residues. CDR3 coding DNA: TGTGCCAGCAGTGAACTGGGGGCTAACAATCAGCCCCAGCATTTT. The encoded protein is CASSELGANNQPQHF.

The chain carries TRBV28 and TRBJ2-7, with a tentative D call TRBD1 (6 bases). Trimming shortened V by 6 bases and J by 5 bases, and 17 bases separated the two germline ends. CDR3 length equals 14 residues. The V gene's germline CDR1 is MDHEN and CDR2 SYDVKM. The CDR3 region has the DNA TGTGCCAGCAGCTCCCCCGGGACACTGGACGAGCAGTACGTC. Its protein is CASSSPGTLDEQYV.

In nucleotides, the CDR3 is TGCGCCAGCAGCTTGATGACAGGAAAGAACACTGAAGCTTTCTTT. Protein sequence: CASSLMTGKNTEAFF. The chain carries TRBV5-1 and TRBJ1-1; tentative D call: TRBD1 (6 bases). This CDR3 region has 15 residues. Germline values: CDR1 SGHRS, CDR2 YFSETQ. V dropped 1 base and J dropped 1 base, with 11 bases sitting between them. Full variable domain (remainder filled in from reference TRBV5-1 and TRBJ1-1): KAGVTQTPRYLIKTRGQQVTLSCSPISGHRSVSWYQQTPGQGLQFLFEYFSETQRNKGNFPGRFSGRQFSNSRSEMNVSTLELGDSALYLCASSLMTGKNTEAFFGQGTRLTVV.

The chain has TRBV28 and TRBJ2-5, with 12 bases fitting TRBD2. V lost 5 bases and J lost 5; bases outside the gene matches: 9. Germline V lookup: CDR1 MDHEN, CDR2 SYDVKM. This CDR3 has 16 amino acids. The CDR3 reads CASSIPSGGVGETQYF. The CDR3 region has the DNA TGTGCCAGCAGTATACCTAGCGGGGGGGTAGGGGAGACCCAGTACTTC.

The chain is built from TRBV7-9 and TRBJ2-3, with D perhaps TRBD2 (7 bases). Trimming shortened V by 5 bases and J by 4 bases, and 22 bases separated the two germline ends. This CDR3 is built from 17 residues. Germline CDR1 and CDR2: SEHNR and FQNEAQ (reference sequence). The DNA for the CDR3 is TGTGCCAGCAGCGTGGCAGGGGATAGCGGGCTTGCAGATACGCAGTATTTT. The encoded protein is CASSVAGDSGLADTQYF.

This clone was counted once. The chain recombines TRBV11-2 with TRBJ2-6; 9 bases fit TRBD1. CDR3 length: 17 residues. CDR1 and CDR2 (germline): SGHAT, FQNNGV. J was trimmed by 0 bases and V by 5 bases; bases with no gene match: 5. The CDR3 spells CASSLGTGSSGANVLTF. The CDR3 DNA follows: TGTGCCAGCAGCCTCGGGACAGGGAGCTCTGGGGCCAACGTCCTGACTTTC. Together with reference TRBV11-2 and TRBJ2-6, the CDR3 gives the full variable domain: EAGVAQSPRYKIIEKRQSVAFWCNPISGHATLYWYQQILGQGPKLLIQFQNNGVVDDSQLPKDRFSAERLKGVDSTLKIQPAKLEDSAVYLCASSLGTGSSGANVLTFGAGSRLTVL.

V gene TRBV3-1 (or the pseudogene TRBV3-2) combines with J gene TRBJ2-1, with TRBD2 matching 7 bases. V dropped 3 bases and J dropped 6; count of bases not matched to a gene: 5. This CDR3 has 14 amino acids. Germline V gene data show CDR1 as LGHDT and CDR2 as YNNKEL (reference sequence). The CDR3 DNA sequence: TGTGCCAGCAGCCAGCTAGCGGCGTTCAATGAGCAGTTCTTC. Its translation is CASSQLAAFNEQFF.

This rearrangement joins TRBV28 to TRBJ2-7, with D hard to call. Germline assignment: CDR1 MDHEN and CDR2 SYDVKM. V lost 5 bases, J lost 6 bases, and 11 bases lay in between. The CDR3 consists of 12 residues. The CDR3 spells CASSLRIGEQYF. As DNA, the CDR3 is TGTGCCAGCAGTCTACGAATTGGCGAGCAGTACTTC. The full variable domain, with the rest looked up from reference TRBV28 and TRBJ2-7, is DVKVTQSSRYLVKRTGEKVFLECVQDMDHENMFWYRQDPGLGLRLIYFSYDVKMKEKGDIPEGYSVSREKKERFSLILESASTNQTSMYLCASSLRIGEQYFGPGTRLTVT.

In nucleotides, the CDR3 is TGTGCCAGCAGTTACTCGGGGGAGGGGGTAATACGCGAGCAGTACTTC. The encoded protein is CASSYSGEGVIREQYF. The chain carries TRBV6-5 and TRBJ2-7, with D tentatively TRBD2 (7 bases). The CDR3 has 16 amino acids. V was clipped by 0 bases and J by 6 bases, with 18 bases between them. Germline V gene sequence: CDR1 MNHEY, CDR2 SVGAGI.

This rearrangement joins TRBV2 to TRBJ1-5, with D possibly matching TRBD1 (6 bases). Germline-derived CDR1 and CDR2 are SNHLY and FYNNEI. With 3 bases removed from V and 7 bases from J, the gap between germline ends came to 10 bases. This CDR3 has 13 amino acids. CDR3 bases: TGTGCCAGCAGTGATCAGGGGCTGCAGCCCCAGCATTTT. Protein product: CASSDQGLQPQHF.

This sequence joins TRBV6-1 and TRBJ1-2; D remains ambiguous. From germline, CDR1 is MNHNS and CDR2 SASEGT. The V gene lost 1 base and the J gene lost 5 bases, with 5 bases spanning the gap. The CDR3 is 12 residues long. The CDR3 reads CASSEDSYGYTF. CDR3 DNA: TGTGCCAGCAGTGAAGATTCTTATGGCTACACCTTC.

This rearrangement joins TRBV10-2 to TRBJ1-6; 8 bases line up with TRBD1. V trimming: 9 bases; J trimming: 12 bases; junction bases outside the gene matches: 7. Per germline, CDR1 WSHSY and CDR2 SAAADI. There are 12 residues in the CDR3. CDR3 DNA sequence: TGCGCCAGTGGGACAGGAGAGGGACCCCTCCACTTT. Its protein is CASGTGEGPLHF.

In DNA, the CDR3 is TGTGCCACCAGTGATCCCCTAAGGGGGGTTACTGAAGCTTTCTTT. It translates to CATSDPLRGVTEAFF. This rearrangement joins TRBV24-1 to TRBJ1-1; D possibly corresponds to TRBD1 (6 bases). CDR1 is KGHDR and CDR2 is SFDVKD in the germline V gene. Trimming stripped 3 bases from V and 5 bases from J, with 15 bases between. The CDR3 covers 15 residues.

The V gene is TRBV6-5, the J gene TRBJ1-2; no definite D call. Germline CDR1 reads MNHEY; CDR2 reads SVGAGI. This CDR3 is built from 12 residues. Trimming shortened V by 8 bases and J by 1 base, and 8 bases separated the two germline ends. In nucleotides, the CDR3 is TGTGCCAGCCGGGCGATTAACTATGGCTACACCTTC. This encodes CASRAINYGYTF.

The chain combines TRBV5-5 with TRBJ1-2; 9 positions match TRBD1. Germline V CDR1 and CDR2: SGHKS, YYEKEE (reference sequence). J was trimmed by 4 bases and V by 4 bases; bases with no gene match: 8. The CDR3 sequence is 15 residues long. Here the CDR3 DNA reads TGTGCCAGCAGCCTGGCGGGACAGGGTTCCTATGGCTACACCTTC. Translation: CASSLAGQGSYGYTF.

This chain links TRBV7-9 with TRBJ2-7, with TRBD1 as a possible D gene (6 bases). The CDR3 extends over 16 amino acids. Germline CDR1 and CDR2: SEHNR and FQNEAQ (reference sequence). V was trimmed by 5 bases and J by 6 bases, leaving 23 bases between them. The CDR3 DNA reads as TGTGCCAGCAGCCCGGCGACGGGACATATACTACGCGAGCAGTACGTC. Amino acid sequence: CASSPATGHILREQYV.